This T cell receptor beta chain was obtained from a study of PD-1 blockade in classical Hodgkin lymphoma. Across the study: Patients were administered nivolumab (3 mg/kg intravenously) every 2 weeks.

Of note for this clone: The antigen remains undetermined.

There are 20 residues in the CDR3. With 0 bases clipped from V and 1 base from J, the junction kept 16 bases outside the gene matches. In germline, CDR1 is MNHNS, CDR2 SASEGT. Broader study findings: A significant rise in TCR diversity by C4D1 was seen for CD4+ but not CD8+ cells.

Sequencing used immunoSEQ multiplex PCR; TCRdb keeps in-frame clones, though not all of them. Of around 28,000 clones in the sample, approximately 66% are singletons; the top ten hold approximately 24%. Exposure to brentuximab vedotin varied, and each patient had relapsed following autologous stem cell transplantation. Sequencing used peripheral blood mononuclear cells (PBMCs), obtained before the second cycle of nivolumab. The TCR sequence derives from a human donor with classical Hodgkin lymphoma. The chain couples TRBV6-1 to TRBJ2-3; 7 bases match TRBD1. Here the CDR3 reads CASSEALENRGMSRTDTQYF. The CDR3 DNA reads as TGTGCCAGCAGTGAAGCCCTAGAAAACAGGGGTATGTCTCGCACAGATACGCAGTATTTT.